Below are 23 T cell receptor beta chains sequenced from a single sample in a study of regulatory T cells in long-lasting Graves disease. The time point: newly diagnosed GD, antithyroid drugs for less than 3 months. RNA isolated from PBMCs was used to make the TCR library. Arm-PCR of CDR3 regions and iRepertoire HTBI primers were used to build TCR beta libraries. TCRdb reprocessed the multiplex PCR reads with MiXCR, giving one entry per CDR3 protein. The sample gives approximately 470,000 distinct CDR3 sequences, around 15% of which show up once; more than 10% is in the top ten. The same data also contributed to another study, on T cells in Graves' hyperthyroidism and ophthalmopathy.

The sample was peripheral blood mononuclear cells (PBMCs), taken at new diagnosis, from a patient treated with antithyroid drugs. The receptors originated from a man aged 35 to 55 with Graves disease.

V gene TRBV9 combines with J gene TRBJ2-1, with D perhaps matching TRBD2 (5 bases). This CDR3 comprises 14 residues. V was trimmed by 4 bases and J by 8 bases, leaving 16 bases between them. Germline assignment: CDR1 SGDLS and CDR2 YYNGEE. The CDR3 here is CASSPSGSNYEQFF. For the CDR3, the DNA is TGTGCCAGCAGCCCCTCTGGGAGTAACTATGAGCAGTTCTTC.

The sample holds many counts of this clonotype. J is TRBJ2-7 and V is TRBV3-1; D perhaps matches TRBD2 (6 bases). The CDR3 covers 14 residues. Germline assignment: CDR1 LGHDT and CDR2 YNNKEL (reference sequence). Trimming stripped 2 bases from V and 2 bases from J, with 10 bases between. The CDR3 nucleotides read TGTGCCAGCAGCCAACTGATAGCGGCCTACGAGCAGTACTTC. It codes for CASSQLIAAYEQYF.

The chain carries TRBV5-1 and TRBJ2-1; 12 nucleotides agree with TRBD2. Germline V lookup: CDR1 SGHRS, CDR2 YFSETQ. The CDR3 contains 15 residues. V lost 0 bases and J lost 8; bases outside the gene matches: 3. This chain's CDR3 is CASSLVLAGGDEQFF. DNA for the CDR3: TGCGCCAGCAGCTTGGTGCTAGCGGGGGGGGATGAGCAGTTCTTC.

The chain employs TRBV5-1 and TRBJ2-1; 11 bases align to TRBD1. Germline V gene lookup returns CDR1 SGHRS and CDR2 YFSETQ. The V and J ends lost 4 bases and 8 bases, in that order; junction bases with no gene match: 8. CDR3 size: 15 residues. DNA of the CDR3: TGCGCCAGCAGCCCAAGGGGGACAGGGGGGTATGAGCAGTTCTTC. It specifies CASSPRGTGGYEQFF.

J is TRBJ2-3 and V is TRBV7-3; 9 bases fit TRBD2. The germline V gene has CDR1 SGHTA and CDR2 FQGTGA. Losses at the gene ends were 1 base for V and 3 bases for J; bases not matched to a gene: 5. The CDR3 is made up of 16 amino acids. The CDR3 region has the DNA TGTGCCAGCAGCTTAATGGCGGGAGGGCCTACAGATACGCAGTATTTT. Protein product: CASSLMAGGPTDTQYF.

The chain recombines TRBV2 with TRBJ1-2; D possibly corresponds to TRBD1 (5 bases). V lost 6 bases, J lost 3 bases, and 11 bases lay in between. CDR1 and CDR2 (germline): SNHLY, FYNNEI. The length of the CDR3 is 13 residues. The CDR3 sequence: CASSGTRDYGYTF. Here the CDR3 DNA reads TGTGCCAGCAGCGGGACGAGAGACTATGGCTACACCTTC.

This clonotype was counted ten times or more. The chain joins TRBV30 to TRBJ2-1; D gene ambiguous. The V end was cut by 2 bases, the J end by 4 bases, with 6 bases between. The CDR3 consists of 12 residues. The germline gives CDR1 GTSNPN, CDR2 SVGIG (reference sequence). The CDR3 DNA follows: TGTGCCTGGAGTCCCGGGTACAATGAGCAGTTCTTC. Amino acids: CAWSPGYNEQFF.

As concerns this clonotype: One base away lies a much larger clone, so this may be a sequencing read error. V is TRBV20-1 and J is TRBJ1-1; no clear D. Germline CDR1 and CDR2: DFQATT and SNEGSKA (reference sequence). This CDR3 is built from 10 residues. The V and J ends lost 5 bases and 6 bases respectively, with 7 bases between them. The CDR3 sequence: CSAARSEAFF. Here the CDR3 DNA reads TGCAGTGCTGCGCGATCTGAAGCTTTCTTT.

A few counts support this clonotype. The V gene is TRBV10-3, the J gene TRBJ2-1; 8 bases are a match to TRBD2. CDR3 length equals 13 residues. The V and J ends lost 11 bases and 8 bases, in that order; junction bases with no gene match: 11. CDR1 is ENHRY, CDR2 SYGVKD, per germline. CDR3 DNA sequence: TGTGCCTCCTCTTTCGGGGGGGGGGATGAGCAGTTCTTC. It codes for CASSFGGGDEQFF.

This clonotype was recorded at least ten times. The rearrangement links TRBV6-1 to TRBJ2-3; possible D gene TRBD1, 6 bases. The germline CDR1 and CDR2 sequences are MNHNS and SASEGT. CDR3 length: 15 amino acids. V was shortened by 1 base and J by 8 bases, with 16 bases between the two germline ends. The CDR3 bases are TGTGCCAGCAGTGAAGTCATCCAGACAGGAGGTACGCAGTATTTT. Protein product: CASSEVIQTGGTQYF.

This clonotype was detected ten times or more. This chain connects TRBV20-1 to TRBJ2-7; D not certain. The CDR3 has 12 amino acids. CDR1 is DFQATT and CDR2 is SNEGSKA in the germline V gene (reference sequence). Trimming shortened V by 3 bases and J by 0 bases, and 6 bases separated the two germline ends. CDR3 amino acids: CSARVDSYEQYF. The CDR3 bases are TGCAGTGCTAGGGTGGACTCCTACGAGCAGTACTTC.

Ten or more counts support this clonotype. The chain combines TRBV24-1 with TRBJ2-1, with TRBD2 as a possible D gene (6 bases). The length of the CDR3 is 16 residues. The germline V gene encodes CDR1 KGHDR and CDR2 SFDVKD. Trimming shortened V by 0 bases and J by 3 bases, and 11 bases separated the two germline ends. The CDR3 spells CATSDLRAGDYNEQFF. The CDR3 DNA is TGTGCCACCAGTGATTTGAGAGCGGGTGACTACAATGAGCAGTTCTTC.

The chain recombines TRBV14 with TRBJ2-4; TRBD2 matches at 8 bases. This CDR3 comprises 13 residues. V shed 4 bases, J shed 9 bases, and the junction held 5 bases outside the gene matches. CDR1 is SGHDN, CDR2 FVKESK, per germline. This CDR3 is CASSRGLAGIQYF. The DNA for the CDR3 is TGTGCCAGCAGCCGAGGACTAGCTGGCATTCAGTACTTC.

This clonotype was seen repeatedly, ten times or more. The chain employs TRBV5-1 and TRBJ2-3; D is unresolved. The V end was cut by 0 bases, the J end by 2 bases, with 13 bases between. Germline values: CDR1 SGHRS, CDR2 YFSETQ. CDR3 length: 16 amino acids. CDR3 coding DNA: TGCGCCAGCAGCTTGGAGGCAGTTCCGCCCACAGATACGCAGTATTTT. It translates to CASSLEAVPPTDTQYF. The entire variable domain, with the rest obtained from reference TRBV5-1 and TRBJ2-3, is as follows: KAGVTQTPRYLIKTRGQQVTLSCSPISGHRSVSWYQQTPGQGLQFLFEYFSETQRNKGNFPGRFSGRQFSNSRSEMNVSTLELGDSALYLCASSLEAVPPTDTQYFGPGTRLTVL.

This clonotype was counted at least ten times. The genes are TRBV7-9 and TRBJ2-7, with D possibly TRBD2 on 5 matching bases. Germline V lookup: CDR1 SEHNR, CDR2 FQNEAQ (reference sequence). CDR3 length: 12 residues. Trimming cost V 5 bases and J 6 bases, with 11 bases left between them. In DNA, the CDR3 is TGTGCCAGCAGCGCCACTAGTTCCGAGCAGTACTTC. It translates to CASSATSSEQYF.

This clonotype showed up just a few times. V and J are TRBV7-9 and TRBJ2-1, with TRBD2 identical over 7 bases. CDR3 length equals 16 residues. V gave up 3 bases and J gave up 4 bases; unmatched junction bases: 9. CDR1 is SEHNR, CDR2 FQNEAQ, per germline (reference sequence). The CDR3 loop reads CASSFTPRAGYNEQFF. The CDR3 nucleotides read TGTGCCAGCAGCTTTACCCCCCGAGCGGGATACAATGAGCAGTTCTTC. Filled out from reference TRBV7-9 and TRBJ2-1, the complete variable domain reads DTGVSQNPRHKITKRGQNVTFRCDPISEHNRLYWYRQTLGQGPEFLTYFQNEAQLEKSRLLSDRFSAERPKGSFSTLEIQRTEQGDSAMYLCASSFTPRAGYNEQFFGPGTRLTVL.

Many counts were recorded for this clonotype. The chain's CDR3 is CASTLGTAYEQYF. The DNA for the CDR3 is TGTGCCAGCACCCTGGGGACAGCCTACGAGCAGTACTTC. The chain joins TRBV28 to TRBJ2-7; 7 nucleotides match TRBD1. Germline V gene sequence: CDR1 MDHEN, CDR2 SYDVKM. V lost 7 bases to trimming and J lost 2 bases; unmatched junction nucleotides: 5. This CDR3 region has 13 residues.

This clonotype showed up just a few times. The chain combines TRBV24-1 with TRBJ2-2; 9 positions match TRBD1. The CDR3 length is 17 residues. CDR1 and CDR2 from the germline V gene are KGHDR and SFDVKD. The junction had 11 bases not matched to a gene; V was cut back by 9 bases and J by 1 base. The CDR3: CATANTGTGKNTGELFF. Here the CDR3 DNA reads TGTGCCACCGCAAACACCGGGACAGGGAAGAACACCGGGGAGCTGTTTTTT.

The rearrangement links TRBV14 to TRBJ2-7; D uncertain. CDR3 length: 13 residues. In germline, CDR1 is SGHDN, CDR2 FVKESK. Trimming stripped 0 bases from V and 3 bases from J, with 6 bases between. The CDR3 sequence is CASSQDLLYEQYF. Here the CDR3 DNA reads TGTGCCAGCAGCCAAGATCTTCTCTACGAGCAGTACTTC.

The rearrangement uses TRBV7-3 and TRBJ2-2; D not certain. Trimming left V 0 bases short and J 8 bases short, with 16 bases between. The CDR3 runs to 16 residues. Germline V gene lookup returns CDR1 SGHTA and CDR2 FQGTGA. In nucleotides, the CDR3 is TGTGCCAGCAGCTTAACTCCAGCTAGTTTCAGAGGGGAGCTGTTTTTT. As protein: CASSLTPASFRGELFF.

The chain joins TRBV4-1 to TRBJ2-1, with D uncertain. This CDR3 comprises 16 residues. Germline assignment: CDR1 MGHRA and CDR2 YSYEKL. V was shortened by 3 bases and J by 5 bases, with 17 bases between the two germline ends. The CDR3, as DNA: TGCGCCAGCAGCCACATTACTCTCGGCGGAAACAATGAGCAGTTCTTC. Translating gives CASSHITLGGNNEQFF.

This clonotype was counted ten times or more. This chain connects TRBV28 to TRBJ1-6; TRBD1 might be the D (6 bases). The CDR3 runs to 15 residues. The germline V and J ends were trimmed by 2 bases and 3 bases, with 8 bases remaining between them. From germline, CDR1 is MDHEN and CDR2 SYDVKM. CDR3 protein: CASSLRGNYNSPLHF. The CDR3 DNA sequence: TGTGCCAGCAGTTTAAGGGGGAACTATAATTCACCCCTCCACTTT.

Note on this clonotype: One end of the junction fails to match germline, which may point to a read error. The chain has TRBV29-1 and TRBJ1-1, with D tentatively TRBD1 (6 bases). The CDR3 is 12 residues long. Germline CDR1 and CDR2: SQVTM and ANQGSEA. The CDR3, as DNA: TGCAGCGTGGGGGGCGGCAGAAAGCACTCATGTTTT. Its protein is CSVGGGRKHSCF.